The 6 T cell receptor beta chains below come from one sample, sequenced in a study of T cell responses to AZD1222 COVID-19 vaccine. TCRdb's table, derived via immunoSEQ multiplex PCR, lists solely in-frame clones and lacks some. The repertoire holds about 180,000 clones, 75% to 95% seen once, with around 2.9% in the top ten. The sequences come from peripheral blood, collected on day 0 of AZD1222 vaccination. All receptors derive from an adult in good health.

For the CDR3, the DNA is TGCGCCAGCAGCCAAGGAAGGACAGGGAATTCACCCCTCCACTTT. Protein product: CASSQGRTGNSPLHF. This rearrangement joins TRBV4-3 to TRBJ1-6, with 8 bases identical to TRBD1. After removal of 1 base from V and 7 bases from J, the junction contained 3 bases not matched to a gene. Per the germline V gene, CDR1 is LGHNA and CDR2 is YSLEER. This CDR3 region has 15 residues.

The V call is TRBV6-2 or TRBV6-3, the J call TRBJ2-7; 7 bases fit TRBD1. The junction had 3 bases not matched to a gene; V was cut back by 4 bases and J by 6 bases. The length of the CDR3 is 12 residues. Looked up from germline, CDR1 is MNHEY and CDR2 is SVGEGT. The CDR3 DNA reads TGTGCCAGCAGTTGGGGGACAGTCGAGCAGTACTTC. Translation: CASSWGTVEQYF.

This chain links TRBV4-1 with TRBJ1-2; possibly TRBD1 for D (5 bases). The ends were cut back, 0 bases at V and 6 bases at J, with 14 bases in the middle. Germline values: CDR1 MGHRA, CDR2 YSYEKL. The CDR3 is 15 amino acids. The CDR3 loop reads CASSQDEGPGDGYTF. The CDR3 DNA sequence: TGCGCCAGCAGCCAAGACGAGGGACCCGGGGATGGCTACACCTTC.

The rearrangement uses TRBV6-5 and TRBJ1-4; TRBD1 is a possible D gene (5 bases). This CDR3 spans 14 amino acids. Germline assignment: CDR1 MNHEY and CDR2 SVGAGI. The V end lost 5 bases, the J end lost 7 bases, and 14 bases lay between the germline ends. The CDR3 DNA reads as TGTGCCAGCAGTAGGGACCGGAGAGGTGAAAAACTGTTTTTT. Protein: CASSRDRRGEKLFF.

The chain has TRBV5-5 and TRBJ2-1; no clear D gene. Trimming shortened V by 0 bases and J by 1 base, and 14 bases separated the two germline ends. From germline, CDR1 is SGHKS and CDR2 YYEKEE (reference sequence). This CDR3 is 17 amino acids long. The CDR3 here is CASSLDQWARSYNEQFF. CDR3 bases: TGTGCCAGCAGCTTGGATCAGTGGGCGAGGTCCTACAATGAGCAGTTCTTC.

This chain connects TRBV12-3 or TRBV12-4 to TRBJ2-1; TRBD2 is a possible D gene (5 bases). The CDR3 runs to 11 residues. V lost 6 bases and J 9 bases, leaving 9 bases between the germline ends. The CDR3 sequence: CASSKTTEQFF. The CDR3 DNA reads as TGTGCCAGCAGCAAGACTACTGAGCAGTTCTTC.